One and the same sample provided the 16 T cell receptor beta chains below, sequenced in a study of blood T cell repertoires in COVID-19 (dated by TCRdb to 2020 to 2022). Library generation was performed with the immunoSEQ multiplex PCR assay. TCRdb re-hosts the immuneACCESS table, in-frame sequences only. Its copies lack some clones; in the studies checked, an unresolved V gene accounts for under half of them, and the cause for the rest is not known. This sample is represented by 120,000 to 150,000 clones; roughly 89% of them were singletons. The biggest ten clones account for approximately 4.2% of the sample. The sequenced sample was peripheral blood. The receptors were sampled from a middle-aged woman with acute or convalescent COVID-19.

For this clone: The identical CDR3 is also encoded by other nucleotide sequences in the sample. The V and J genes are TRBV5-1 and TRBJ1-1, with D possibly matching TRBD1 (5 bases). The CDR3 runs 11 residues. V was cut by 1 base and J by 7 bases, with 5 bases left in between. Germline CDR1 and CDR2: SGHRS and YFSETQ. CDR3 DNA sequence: TGCGCCAGCAGCTTGCAGGGTGAAGCTTTCTTT. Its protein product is CASSLQGEAFF.

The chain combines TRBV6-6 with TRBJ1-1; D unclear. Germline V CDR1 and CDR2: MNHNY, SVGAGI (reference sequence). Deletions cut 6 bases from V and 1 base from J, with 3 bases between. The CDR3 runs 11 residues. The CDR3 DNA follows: TGTGCCAGCAGACAGAACACTGAAGCTTTCTTT. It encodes CASRQNTEAFF.

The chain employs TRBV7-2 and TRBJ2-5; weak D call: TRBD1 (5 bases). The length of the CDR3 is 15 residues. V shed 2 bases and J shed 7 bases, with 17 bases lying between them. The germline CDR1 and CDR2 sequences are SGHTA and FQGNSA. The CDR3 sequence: CASSLRAGPVGTQYF. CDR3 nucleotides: TGTGCCAGCAGCTTACGGGCAGGGCCCGTGGGGACCCAGTACTTC.

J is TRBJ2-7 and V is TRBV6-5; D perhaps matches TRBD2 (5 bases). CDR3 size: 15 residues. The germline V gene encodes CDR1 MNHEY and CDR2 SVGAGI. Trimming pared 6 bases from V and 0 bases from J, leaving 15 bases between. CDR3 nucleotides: TGTGCCAGCAGGGGCGGACTGACTCCCTCCTACGAGCAGTACTTC. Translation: CASRGGLTPSYEQYF.

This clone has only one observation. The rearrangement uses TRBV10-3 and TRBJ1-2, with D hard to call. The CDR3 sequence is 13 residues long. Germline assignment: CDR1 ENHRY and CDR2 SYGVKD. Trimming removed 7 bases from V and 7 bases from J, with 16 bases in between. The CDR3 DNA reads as TGTGCCATCACCCCGGGCCTTGCGGGTGGCTACACCTTC. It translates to CAITPGLAGGYTF.

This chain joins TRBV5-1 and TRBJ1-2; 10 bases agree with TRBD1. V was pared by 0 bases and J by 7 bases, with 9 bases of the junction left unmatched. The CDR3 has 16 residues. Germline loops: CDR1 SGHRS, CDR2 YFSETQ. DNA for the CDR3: TGCGCCAGCAGCTTGGCCGGGGTCGACAGGGGGCCTGGCTACACCTTC. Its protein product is CASSLAGVDRGPGYTF.

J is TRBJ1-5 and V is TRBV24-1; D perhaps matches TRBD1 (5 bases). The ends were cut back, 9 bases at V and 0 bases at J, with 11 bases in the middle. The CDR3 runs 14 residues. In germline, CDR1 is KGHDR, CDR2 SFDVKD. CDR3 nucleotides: TGTGCCACCTCCCAGGGAAATAGCAATCAGCCCCAGCATTTT. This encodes CATSQGNSNQPQHF.

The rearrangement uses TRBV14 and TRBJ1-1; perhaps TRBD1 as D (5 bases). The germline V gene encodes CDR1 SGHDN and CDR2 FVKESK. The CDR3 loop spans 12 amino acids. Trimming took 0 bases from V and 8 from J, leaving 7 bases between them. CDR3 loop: CASSQDAGEAFF. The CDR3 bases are TGTGCCAGCAGCCAAGACGCAGGGGAAGCTTTCTTT. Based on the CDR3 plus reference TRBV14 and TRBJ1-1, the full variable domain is EAGVTQFPSHSVIEKGQTVTLRCDPISGHDNLYWYRRVMGKEIKFLLHFVKESKQDESGMPNNRFLAERTGGTYSTLKVQPAELEDSGVYFCASSQDAGEAFFGQGTRLTVV.

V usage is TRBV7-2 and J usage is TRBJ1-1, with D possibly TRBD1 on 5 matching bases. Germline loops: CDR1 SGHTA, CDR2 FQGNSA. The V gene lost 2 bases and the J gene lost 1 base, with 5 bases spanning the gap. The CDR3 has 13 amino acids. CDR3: CASSLQGNTEAFF. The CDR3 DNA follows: TGTGCCAGCAGCTTACAGGGGAACACTGAAGCTTTCTTT.

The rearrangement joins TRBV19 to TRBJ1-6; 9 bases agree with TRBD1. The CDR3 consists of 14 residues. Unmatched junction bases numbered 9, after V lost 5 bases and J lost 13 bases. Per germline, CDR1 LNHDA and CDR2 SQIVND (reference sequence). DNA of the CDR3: TGTGCCAGTAGTCCGGGACAGGGTTGGTCGCCCCTCCACTTT. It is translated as CASSPGQGWSPLHF.

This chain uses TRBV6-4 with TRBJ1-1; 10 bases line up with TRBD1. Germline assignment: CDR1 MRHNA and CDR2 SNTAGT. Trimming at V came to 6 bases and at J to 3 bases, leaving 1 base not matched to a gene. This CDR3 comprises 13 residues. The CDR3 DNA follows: TGTGCCAGCAGAGGACAGGGGGACACTGAAGCTTTCTTT. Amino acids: CASRGQGDTEAFF.

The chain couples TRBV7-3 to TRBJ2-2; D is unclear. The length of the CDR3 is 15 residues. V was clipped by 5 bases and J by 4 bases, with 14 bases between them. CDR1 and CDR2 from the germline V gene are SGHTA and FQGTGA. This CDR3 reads CASSPGPQITGELFF. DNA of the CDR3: TGTGCCAGCAGCCCTGGGCCACAGATCACCGGGGAGCTGTTTTTT.

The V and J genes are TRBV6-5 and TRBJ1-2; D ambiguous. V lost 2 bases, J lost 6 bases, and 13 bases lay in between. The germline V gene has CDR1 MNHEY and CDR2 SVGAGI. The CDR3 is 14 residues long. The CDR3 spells CASSYLGRRDGYTF. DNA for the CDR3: TGTGCCAGCAGTTACCTAGGGAGACGTGATGGCTACACCTTC.

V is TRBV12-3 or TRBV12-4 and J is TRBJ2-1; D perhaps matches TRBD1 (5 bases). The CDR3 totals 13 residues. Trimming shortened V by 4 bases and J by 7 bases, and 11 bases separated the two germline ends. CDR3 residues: CASSWGFGNEQFF. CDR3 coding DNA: TGTGCCAGCAGTTGGGGCTTTGGGAATGAGCAGTTCTTC.

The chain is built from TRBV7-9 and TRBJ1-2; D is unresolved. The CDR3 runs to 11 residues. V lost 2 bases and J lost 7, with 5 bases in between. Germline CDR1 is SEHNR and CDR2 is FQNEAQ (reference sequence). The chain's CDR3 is CASSLQAGYTF. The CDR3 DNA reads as TGTGCCAGCAGCTTACAGGCTGGCTACACCTTC.

The CDR3 DNA reads TGTGCCAGTAGTATAGGTTTTTTGGGGCGGGAGTACATCTACGAGCAGTACTTC. Translation: CASSIGFLGREYIYEQYF. The V call is TRBV19, the J call TRBJ2-7, with 7 bases fitting TRBD2. The CDR3 covers 18 residues. CDR1 and CDR2 (germline): LNHDA, SQIVND (reference sequence). V shed 1 base, J shed 3 bases, and the junction held 15 bases outside the gene matches.